This T cell receptor beta chain was sequenced during a study of T cells in localized non-small cell lung cancer. The assay was immunoSEQ multiplex PCR, and TCRdb's table has in-frame clones only and misses some. The sample records roughly 76,000 clones, about three quarters being singletons. Germline loops: CDR1 MDHEN, CDR2 SYDVKM. V was pared by 3 bases and J by 3 bases, with 5 bases of the junction left unmatched. This CDR3 has 15 amino acids. The source of this sequence is a man between 40 and 75 years old with stage II squamous cell lung carcinoma. The sequencing used PBMCs, collected before any cancer treatment. This chain connects TRBV28 to TRBJ2-1; 7 bases fit TRBD2. The CDR3 nucleotides are TGTGCCAGCAGTTTGGAACTAGCGCTCTACAATGAGCAGTTCTTC. Protein sequence: CASSLELALYNEQFF.